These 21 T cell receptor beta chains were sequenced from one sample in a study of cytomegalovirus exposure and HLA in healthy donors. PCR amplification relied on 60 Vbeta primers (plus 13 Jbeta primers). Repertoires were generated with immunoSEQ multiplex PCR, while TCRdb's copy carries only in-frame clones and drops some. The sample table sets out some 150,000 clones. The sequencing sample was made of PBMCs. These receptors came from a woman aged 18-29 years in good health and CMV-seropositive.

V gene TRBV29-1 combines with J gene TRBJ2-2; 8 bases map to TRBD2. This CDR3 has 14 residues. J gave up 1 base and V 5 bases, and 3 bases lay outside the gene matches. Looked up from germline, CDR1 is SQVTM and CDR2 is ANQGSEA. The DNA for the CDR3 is TGCAGCGTTTATAGCGGGAAGAACACCGGGGAGCTGTTTTTT. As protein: CSVYSGKNTGELFF.

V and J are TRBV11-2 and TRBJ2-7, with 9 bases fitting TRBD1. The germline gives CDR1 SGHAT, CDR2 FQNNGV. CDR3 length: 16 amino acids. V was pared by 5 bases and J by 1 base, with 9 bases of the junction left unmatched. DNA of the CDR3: TGTGCCAGCAGCGCCTCATCCGGGACAGGGTCCTACGAGCAGTACTTC. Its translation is CASSASSGTGSYEQYF.

The CDR3 loop is CAWRTSGRKVNEQFF. For the CDR3, the DNA is TGTGCCTGGAGGACTAGCGGGAGGAAGGTCAATGAGCAGTTCTTC. The chain combines TRBV30 with TRBJ2-1; 13 bases align to TRBD2. Germline V gene sequence: CDR1 GTSNPN, CDR2 SVGIG (reference sequence). This CDR3 is 15 amino acids long. The junction had 5 bases not matched to a gene; V was cut back by 3 bases and J by 6 bases.

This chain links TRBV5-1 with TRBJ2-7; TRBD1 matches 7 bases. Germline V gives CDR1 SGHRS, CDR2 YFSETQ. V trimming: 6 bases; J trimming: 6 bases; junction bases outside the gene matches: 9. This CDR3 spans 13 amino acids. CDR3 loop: CASTEPTGSEQYF. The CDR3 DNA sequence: TGCGCCAGCACCGAGCCGACAGGGTCCGAGCAGTACTTC.

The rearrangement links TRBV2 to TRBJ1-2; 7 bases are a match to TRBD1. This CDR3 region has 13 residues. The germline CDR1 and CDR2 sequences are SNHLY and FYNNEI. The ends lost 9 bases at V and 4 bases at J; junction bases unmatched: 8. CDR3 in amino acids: CARTQGVGYGYTF. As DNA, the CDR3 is TGTGCCAGAACCCAGGGGGTGGGCTATGGCTACACCTTC.

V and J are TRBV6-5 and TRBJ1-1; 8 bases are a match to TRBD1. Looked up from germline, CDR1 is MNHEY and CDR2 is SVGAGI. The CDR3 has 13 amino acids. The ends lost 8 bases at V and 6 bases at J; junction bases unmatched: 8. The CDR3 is CASGIQGVAEAFF. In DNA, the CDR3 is TGTGCCAGCGGAATACAGGGGGTCGCTGAAGCTTTCTTT.

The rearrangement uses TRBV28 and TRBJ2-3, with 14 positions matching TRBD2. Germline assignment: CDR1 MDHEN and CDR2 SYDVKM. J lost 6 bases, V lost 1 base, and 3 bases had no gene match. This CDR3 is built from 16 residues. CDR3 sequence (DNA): TGTGCCAGCAGTTTATCGGGACTAGCGGGAGCGGATACGCAGTATTTT. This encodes CASSLSGLAGADTQYF.

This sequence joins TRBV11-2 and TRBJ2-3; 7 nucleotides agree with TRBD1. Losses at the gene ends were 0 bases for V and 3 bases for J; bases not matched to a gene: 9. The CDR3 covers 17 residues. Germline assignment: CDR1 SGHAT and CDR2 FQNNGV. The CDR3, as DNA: TGTGCCAGCAGCTTAGATCTAGTAGGGGGCAGAACAGATACGCAGTATTTT. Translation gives CASSLDLVGGRTDTQYF.

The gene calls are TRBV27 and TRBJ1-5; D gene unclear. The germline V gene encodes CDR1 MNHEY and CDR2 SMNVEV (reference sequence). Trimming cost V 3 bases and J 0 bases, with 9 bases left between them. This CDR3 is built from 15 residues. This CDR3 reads CASSLKANSNQPQHF. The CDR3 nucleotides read TGTGCCAGCAGTTTGAAAGCGAATAGCAATCAGCCCCAGCATTTT.

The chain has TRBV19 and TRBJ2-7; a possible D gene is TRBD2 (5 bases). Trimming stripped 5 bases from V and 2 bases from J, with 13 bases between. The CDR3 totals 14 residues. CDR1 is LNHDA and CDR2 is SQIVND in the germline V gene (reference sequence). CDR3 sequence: CASSVAGYTYEQYF. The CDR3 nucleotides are TGTGCCAGTAGTGTCGCGGGCTACACCTACGAGCAGTACTTC. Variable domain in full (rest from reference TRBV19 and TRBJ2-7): DGGITQSPKYLFRKEGQNVTLSCEQNLNHDAMYWYRQDPGQGLRLIYYSQIVNDFQKGDIAEGYSVSREKKESFPLTVTSAQKNPTAFYLCASSVAGYTYEQYFGPGTRLTVT.

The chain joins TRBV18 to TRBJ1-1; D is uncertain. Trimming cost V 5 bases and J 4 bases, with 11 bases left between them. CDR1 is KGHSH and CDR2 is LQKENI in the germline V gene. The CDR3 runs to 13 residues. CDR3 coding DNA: TGTGCCAGCTCAACCACAGATTCCACTGAAGCTTTCTTT. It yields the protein CASSTTDSTEAFF.

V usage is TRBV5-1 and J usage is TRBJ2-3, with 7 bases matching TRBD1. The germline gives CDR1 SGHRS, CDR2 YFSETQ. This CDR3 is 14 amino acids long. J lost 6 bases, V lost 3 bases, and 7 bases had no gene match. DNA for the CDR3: TGCGCCAGCAGCTCGGGACAGTTCGAGGATACGCAGTATTTT. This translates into CASSSGQFEDTQYF.

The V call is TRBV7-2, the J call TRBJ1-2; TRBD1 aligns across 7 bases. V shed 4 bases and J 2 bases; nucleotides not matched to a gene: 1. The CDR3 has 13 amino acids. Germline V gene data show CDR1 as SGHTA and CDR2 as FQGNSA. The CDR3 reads CASSSGQNYGYTF. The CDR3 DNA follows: TGTGCCAGCAGCTCGGGACAGAACTATGGCTACACCTTC.

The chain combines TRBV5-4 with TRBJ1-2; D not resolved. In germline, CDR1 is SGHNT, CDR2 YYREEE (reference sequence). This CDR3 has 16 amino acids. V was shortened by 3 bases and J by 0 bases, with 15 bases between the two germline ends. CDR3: CASSSNTNPTNYGYTF. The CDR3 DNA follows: TGTGCCAGCAGCTCGAACACTAACCCTACTAACTATGGCTACACCTTC.

The DNA of the CDR3 is TGTGCCAGCAGTTACTCGTGGGGCAGGGCTTCCTACGAGCAGTACTTC. Translated, it gives CASSYSWGRASYEQYF. The chain couples TRBV6-5 to TRBJ2-7; possibly TRBD1 for D (5 bases). Germline CDR1 and CDR2: MNHEY and SVGAGI. The V end lost 0 bases, the J end lost 1 base, and 13 bases lay between the germline ends. The CDR3 spans 16 residues.

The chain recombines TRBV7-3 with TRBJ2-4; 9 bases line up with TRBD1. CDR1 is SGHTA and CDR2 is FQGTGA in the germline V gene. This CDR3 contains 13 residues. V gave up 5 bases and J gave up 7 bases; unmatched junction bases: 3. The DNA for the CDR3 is TGTGCCAGCAGCCGCGGACAGGGGAACATTCAGTACTTC. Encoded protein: CASSRGQGNIQYF.

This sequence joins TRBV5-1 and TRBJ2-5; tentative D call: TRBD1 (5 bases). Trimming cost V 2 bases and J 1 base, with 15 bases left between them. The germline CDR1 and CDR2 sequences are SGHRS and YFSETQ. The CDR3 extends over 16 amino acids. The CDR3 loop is CASSFGASSIQETQYF. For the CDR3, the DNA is TGCGCCAGCAGCTTTGGGGCCTCGAGTATCCAAGAGACCCAGTACTTC.

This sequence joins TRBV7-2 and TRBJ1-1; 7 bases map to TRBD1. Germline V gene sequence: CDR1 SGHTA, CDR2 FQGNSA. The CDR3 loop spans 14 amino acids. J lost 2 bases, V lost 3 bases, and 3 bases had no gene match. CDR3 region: CASSLGQINTEAFF. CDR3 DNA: TGTGCCAGCAGCTTGGGACAGATTAACACTGAAGCTTTCTTT.

CDR3 sequence: CASRRGLAGDNEQFF. The CDR3 DNA reads TGTGCCAGCAGGAGGGGACTAGCGGGAGATAATGAGCAGTTCTTC. The V and J genes are TRBV11-2 and TRBJ2-1; 14 nucleotides match TRBD2. From germline, CDR1 is SGHAT and CDR2 FQNNGV. V trimming: 6 bases; J trimming: 7 bases; junction bases outside the gene matches: 5. The CDR3 contains 15 residues.

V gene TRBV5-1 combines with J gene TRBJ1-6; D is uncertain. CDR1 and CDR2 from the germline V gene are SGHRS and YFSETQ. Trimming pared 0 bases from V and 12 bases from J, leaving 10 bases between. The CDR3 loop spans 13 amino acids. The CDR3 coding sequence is TGCGCCAGCAGCTTGGTGACTAACCAACCCCTCCACTTT. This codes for CASSLVTNQPLHF.

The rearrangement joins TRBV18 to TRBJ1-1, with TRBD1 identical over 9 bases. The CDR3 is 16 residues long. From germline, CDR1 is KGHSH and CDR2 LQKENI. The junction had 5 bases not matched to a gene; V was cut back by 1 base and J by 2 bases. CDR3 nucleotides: TGTGCCAGCTCACCACGGCTGACAGGGGGAAACACTGAAGCTTTCTTT. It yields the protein CASSPRLTGGNTEAFF.